The 7 T cell receptor beta chains below all came from one sample that was sequenced in a study of T cells in Graves' hyperthyroidism and ophthalmopathy. RNA transcripts were the template for amplifying TCR beta CDR3 regions. Primed by the HTBI set, a first-round RT-PCR was run on the TCR CDR3. Via MiXCR, TCRdb re-called the multiplex PCR reads, giving one row per CDR3 protein. The table includes about 270,000 distinct CDR3 sequences, about 16% detected once. Sequencing used blood. All receptors come from a woman aged 45-59 years with Graves' hyperthyroidism that later progressed to Graves' ophthalmopathy.

This clonotype was counted many times. This chain links TRBV28 with TRBJ2-7; TRBD1 agrees at 7 bases. Per the germline V gene, CDR1 is MDHEN and CDR2 is SYDVKM. This CDR3 is built from 16 residues. Trimming at V came to 5 bases and at J to 0 bases, leaving 10 bases not matched to a gene. The CDR3 protein is CASSRSTGASSYEQYF. As DNA, the CDR3 is TGTGCCAGCAGTCGAAGCACAGGGGCGAGCTCCTACGAGCAGTACTTC. The whole variable domain, filled in from reference TRBV28 and TRBJ2-7, reads DVKVTQSSRYLVKRTGEKVFLECVQDMDHENMFWYRQDPGLGLRLIYFSYDVKMKEKGDIPEGYSVSREKKERFSLILESASTNQTSMYLCASSRSTGASSYEQYFGPGTRLTVT.

This clonotype was counted ten times or more. The chain recombines TRBV24-1 with TRBJ2-7, with unresolved D. Looked up from germline, CDR1 is KGHDR and CDR2 is SFDVKD. V lost 4 bases and J 3 bases, leaving 9 bases between the germline ends. CDR3 size: 13 residues. CDR3 sequence reads: CATSDQRHYEQYF. The DNA for the CDR3 is TGTGCCACCAGTGACCAAAGGCACTACGAGCAGTACTTC.

V usage is TRBV29-1 and J usage is TRBJ1-4, with a tentative D call TRBD1 (6 bases). The CDR3 is 13 residues long. Germline loops: CDR1 SQVTM, CDR2 ANQGSEA. V shed 7 bases and J shed 0 bases, with 9 bases lying between them. Written as DNA, the CDR3 is TGCAGCGGACGGACAGCAACTAATGAAAAACTGTTTTTT. Translation: CSGRTATNEKLFF.

In this sample, this clonotype turned up a few times. This chain uses TRBV9 with TRBJ2-7; possible D gene TRBD2, 5 bases. In germline, CDR1 is SGDLS, CDR2 YYNGEE. The V end was cut by 4 bases, the J end by 5 bases, with 13 bases between. The CDR3 sequence is 13 residues long. The CDR3 nucleotides read TGTGCCAGCAGCATATCCGGGAAAGACGAGCAGTACTTC. This sequence encodes CASSISGKDEQYF.

This chain uses TRBV19 with TRBJ2-7, with D uncertain. CDR1 LNHDA and CDR2 SQIVND come from the germline V gene (reference sequence). The CDR3 sequence is 15 residues long. V was shortened by 3 bases and J by 0 bases, with 12 bases between the two germline ends. The CDR3 loop reads CASSILDGGSYEQYF. The CDR3 region has the DNA TGTGCCAGTAGTATCCTCGACGGCGGCTCCTACGAGCAGTACTTC.

This clonotype was observed many times. The rearrangement uses TRBV27 and TRBJ2-7; D possibly corresponds to TRBD2 (6 bases). The germline gives CDR1 MNHEY, CDR2 SMNVEV (reference sequence). Trimming took 6 bases from V and 2 from J, leaving 17 bases between them. The CDR3 spans 15 residues. The CDR3 is CASRHPLGGPYEQYF. Here the CDR3 DNA reads TGTGCCAGCAGGCACCCCCTCGGGGGACCCTACGAGCAGTACTTC.

This clonotype was seen many times. V is TRBV3-1 and J is TRBJ1-1; 7 nucleotides line up with TRBD1. There are 16 residues in the CDR3. CDR1 LGHDT and CDR2 YNNKEL come from the germline V gene (reference sequence). Unmatched junction bases numbered 12, after V lost 3 bases and J lost 5 bases. The DNA for the CDR3 is TGTGCCAGCAGCCAGGGGCGACAGGGTCAGGGGACTGAAGCTTTCTTT. Translated, it gives CASSQGRQGQGTEAFF.